The 28 T cell receptor beta chains reported below all come from one sample, sequenced in a study of regulatory T cells in long-lasting Graves disease. Arm-PCR with iRepertoire HTBI primers amplified the CDR3 regions for these TCR beta libraries. TCRdb re-called the multiplex PCR reads with MiXCR, one entry per CDR3 protein. The repertoire holds some 330,000 distinct CDR3 sequences, with 10% to 15% as singletons. Time point noted: newly diagnosed GD, antithyroid drugs for less than 3 months. There was RNA extracted from PBMCs, and the TCR library was made from it. These same records also appear under a second study, on T cells in Graves' hyperthyroidism and ophthalmopathy.

Specimen: peripheral blood mononuclear cells (PBMCs), collected at new diagnosis, from a patient treated with antithyroid drugs. These receptors all come from a woman under 30 with Graves disease.

The CDR3 spells CSARDGTGTYEQYF. The CDR3, as DNA: TGCAGTGCTAGAGATGGGACAGGGACCTACGAGCAGTACTTC. V gene TRBV20-1 combines with J gene TRBJ2-7, with TRBD1 identical over 9 bases. Germline V gives CDR1 DFQATT, CDR2 SNEGSKA (reference sequence). The length of the CDR3 is 14 residues. The V segment lost 0 bases and the J segment 2 bases; nucleotides outside the gene matches: 2.

In this sample, this clonotype turned up many times. The J gene is TRBJ2-3, the V gene TRBV5-1; 8 bases are shared with TRBD1. The germline V gene has CDR1 SGHRS and CDR2 YFSETQ. This CDR3 comprises 15 residues. The V and J ends lost 3 bases and 4 bases, in that order; junction bases with no gene match: 7. Written as DNA, the CDR3 is TGCGCCAGCAGCTACTCGGACAGGGTGGCAGATACGCAGTATTTT. It is translated as CASSYSDRVADTQYF.

This clonotype was seen repeatedly, ten times or more. The chain couples TRBV15 to TRBJ1-1; no definite D call. Germline V lookup: CDR1 LNHNV, CDR2 YYDKDF (reference sequence). CDR3 length equals 17 residues. V dropped 0 bases and J dropped 1 base, with 15 bases sitting between them. The CDR3 loop reads CATSRDLFEGQNTEAFF. CDR3 coding DNA: TGTGCCACCAGCAGAGATTTGTTTGAGGGCCAGAACACTGAAGCTTTCTTT.

Only a few counts were recorded for this clonotype. This rearrangement joins TRBV5-1 to TRBJ2-2; TRBD2 agrees at 8 bases. Germline trimming cut 0 bases from V and 4 bases from J; bases unmatched to any gene: 2. This CDR3 is 15 amino acids long. The V gene's germline CDR1 is SGHRS and CDR2 YFSETQ. CDR3 protein: CASSLGLATTGELFF. The CDR3 DNA follows: TGCGCCAGCAGCTTGGGACTAGCGACCACCGGGGAGCTGTTTTTT.

In this sample, this clonotype turned up many times. The chain employs TRBV6-1 and TRBJ1-1; D not certain. Germline V gene lookup returns CDR1 MNHNS and CDR2 SASEGT. Trimming took 6 bases from V and 1 from J, leaving 6 bases between them. The CDR3 spans 12 residues. This CDR3 is CASSWENTEAFF. CDR3 coding DNA: TGTGCCAGCAGCTGGGAGAACACTGAAGCTTTCTTT.

This clonotype was picked up many times. The V call is TRBV3-1, the J call TRBJ1-4; 9 nucleotides line up with TRBD1. J lost 8 bases, V lost 3 bases, and 7 bases had no gene match. The CDR3 contains 15 residues. Germline V gene data show CDR1 as LGHDT and CDR2 as YNNKEL (reference sequence). CDR3 in DNA: TGTGCCAGCAGCCATACGGGACAGGGTGAAGAAAAACTGTTTTTT. This gives the protein CASSHTGQGEEKLFF.

This clonotype was counted many times. The chain is built from TRBV20-1 and TRBJ1-2, with D possibly matching TRBD1 (5 bases). V was cut by 3 bases and J by 7 bases, with 18 bases left in between. There are 14 residues in the CDR3. Germline-derived CDR1 and CDR2 are DFQATT and SNEGSKA (reference sequence). The CDR3 bases are TGCAGTGCTAGTGGGGGTCTACCCTGGCGTGGCTACACCTTC. It yields the protein CSASGGLPWRGYTF.

This chain uses TRBV4-3 with TRBJ2-3; 7 bases are shared with TRBD1. With 4 bases clipped from V and 1 base from J, the junction kept 5 bases outside the gene matches. Germline V gives CDR1 LGHNA, CDR2 YSLEER. This CDR3 is 15 amino acids long. CDR3 nucleotides: TGCGCCAGCAGCCGACAAGACAGGGGCACAGATACGCAGTATTTT. It codes for CASSRQDRGTDTQYF.

This clonotype was recorded a few times. The V call is TRBV3-1, the J call TRBJ1-1; TRBD1 agrees at 12 bases. Germline V CDR1 and CDR2: LGHDT, YNNKEL (reference sequence). The CDR3 is 16 amino acids. The junction had 3 bases not matched to a gene; V was cut back by 4 bases and J by 0 bases. Written as DNA, the CDR3 is TGTGCCAGCAGCCCTGGGACAGGGGGCATGAACACTGAAGCTTTCTTT. This codes for CASSPGTGGMNTEAFF.

At least ten counts were recorded for this clonotype. V and J are TRBV28 and TRBJ2-3, with D hard to call. The CDR3 runs 17 residues. Germline assignment: CDR1 MDHEN and CDR2 SYDVKM. Trimming shortened V by 4 bases and J by 2 bases, and 19 bases separated the two germline ends. As DNA, the CDR3 is TGTGCCAGCAGTTCCAGTCTCCTGACCGCGAACACAGATACGCAGTATTTT. This codes for CASSSSLLTANTDTQYF.

This clonotype turned up a few times. The chain carries TRBV20-1 and TRBJ1-1; perhaps TRBD1 as D (6 bases). The ends were cut back, 2 bases at V and 1 base at J, with 11 bases in the middle. Germline CDR1 is DFQATT and CDR2 is SNEGSKA (reference sequence). CDR3 size: 14 residues. The CDR3 coding sequence is TGCAGTGCTAGAAAGGGGGGGAGGAACACTGAAGCTTTCTTT. Amino acid sequence: CSARKGGRNTEAFF.

This clonotype was observed at least ten times. The V and J genes are TRBV5-1 and TRBJ1-1, with a possible D match to TRBD1 (5 bases). This CDR3 has 14 amino acids. Germline V gene data show CDR1 as SGHRS and CDR2 as YFSETQ. Trimming took off 4 bases at V and 6 bases at J, with 16 bases between the two ends. DNA of the CDR3: TGCGCCAGCAGCATCGGGACGGTCTTGGCTGAAGCTTTCTTT. The encoded protein is CASSIGTVLAEAFF.

This chain joins TRBV4-1 and TRBJ1-1; D gene ambiguous. Germline lookup yields CDR1 MGHRA and CDR2 YSYEKL. The length of the CDR3 is 14 residues. V was trimmed by 0 bases and J by 5 bases, leaving 10 bases between them. CDR3 in DNA: TGCGCCAGCAGCCAAGATAAGGAAATAACTGAAGCTTTCTTT. As protein: CASSQDKEITEAFF.

This clonotype was detected ten times or more. This rearrangement joins TRBV7-2 to TRBJ2-7, with TRBD1 identical over 9 bases. The CDR3 has 16 amino acids. Germline V gene lookup returns CDR1 SGHTA and CDR2 FQGNSA. V lost 4 bases to trimming and J lost 0 bases; unmatched junction nucleotides: 7. The CDR3, as DNA: TGTGCCAGCAGCTCAGTGGGGACAGGGTCCTCCTACGAGCAGTACTTC. Translating it yields CASSSVGTGSSYEQYF.

This clonotype came up a few times. The chain joins TRBV5-1 to TRBJ1-2, with D maybe TRBD1 (5 bases). V gave up 5 bases and J gave up 3 bases, with 23 bases separating them. Germline CDR1 is SGHRS and CDR2 is YFSETQ. This CDR3 has 17 residues. CDR3 in amino acids: CASRPTSSQGFYYGYTF. CDR3 DNA sequence: TGCGCCAGCAGGCCCACTTCGTCTCAGGGTTTCTACTATGGCTACACCTTC.

This clonotype was observed at least ten times. As DNA, the CDR3 is TGTGCTAGTGCCCCCTCACGTGTCGATGGCTACACCTTC. Amino acids: CASAPSRVDGYTF. The rearrangement uses TRBV12-5 and TRBJ1-2; D not certain. CDR3 length: 13 residues. The ends were cut back, 7 bases at V and 6 bases at J, with 15 bases in the middle. In germline, CDR1 is LGHNT, CDR2 FRNRAP.

There are many counts of this clonotype. The chain carries TRBV4-1 and TRBJ2-1, with unresolved D. CDR1 MGHRA and CDR2 YSYEKL come from the germline V gene. This CDR3 is built from 16 residues. The V and J ends lost 5 bases and 2 bases respectively, with 16 bases between them. CDR3 coding DNA: TGCGCCAGCAGCGTGGAGACCTCGAGTACCTACAATGAGCAGTTCTTC. As protein: CASSVETSSTYNEQFF.

This clonotype was detected many times. The V and J genes are TRBV5-1 and TRBJ1-2; 10 bases are a match to TRBD1. Germline CDR1 reads SGHRS; CDR2 reads YFSETQ. There are 14 residues in the CDR3. Germline trimming cut 4 bases from V and 4 bases from J; bases unmatched to any gene: 4. In nucleotides, the CDR3 is TGCGCCAGCAGCCCCGGGACAGGGGTCTATGGCTACACCTTC. It is translated as CASSPGTGVYGYTF.

This clonotype was counted many times. The chain is built from TRBV5-1 and TRBJ2-1; perhaps TRBD2 as D (6 bases). Germline-derived CDR1 and CDR2 are SGHRS and YFSETQ. The CDR3 sequence is 16 residues long. Trimming removed 4 bases at V and 4 bases at J, with 18 bases between. The CDR3 DNA sequence: TGCGCCAGCAGCCCAGACACCGGGACTGTGTACAATGAGCAGTTCTTC. This encodes CASSPDTGTVYNEQFF.

The rearrangement links TRBV6-5 to TRBJ1-6; maybe TRBD1 (5 bases). CDR3 length: 16 amino acids. V lost 3 bases, J lost 4 bases, and 13 bases lay in between. CDR1 is MNHEY, CDR2 SVGAGI, per germline. Here the CDR3 DNA reads TGTGCCAGCAGTTATACGGGGCAATCATATAATTCACCCCTCCACTTT. This translates into CASSYTGQSYNSPLHF.

This clonotype was seen ten or more times. The CDR3 bases are TGTGCCAGCACTGGTAGCCAAGAGACCCAGTACTTC. It yields the protein CASTGSQETQYF. This chain links TRBV6-1 with TRBJ2-5, with D unclear. The V end was cut by 7 bases, the J end by 1 base, with 7 bases between. The CDR3 totals 12 residues. Germline CDR1 and CDR2: MNHNS and SASEGT.

Worth noting for this clonotype: This sequence is one base from a far larger clone and is likely a read error. This chain uses TRBV7-8 with TRBJ1-5; possible D gene TRBD1, 6 bases. This CDR3 is 16 amino acids long. V dropped 4 bases and J dropped 5 bases, with 18 bases sitting between them. Germline CDR1 is SGHVS and CDR2 is FQNEAQ. The CDR3 sequence is CASSSAPGTTDQPQHF. The CDR3 DNA reads TGTGCCAGCAGCTCCGCCCCCGGGACAACCGATCAGCCCCAGCATTTT.

This clonotype came up a few times. The chain recombines TRBV10-3 with TRBJ1-1; weak D call: TRBD1 (6 bases). The germline gives CDR1 ENHRY, CDR2 SYGVKD. V was shortened by 4 bases and J by 2 bases, with 11 bases between the two germline ends. CDR3 length equals 14 residues. Written as DNA, the CDR3 is TGTGCCATCAGTGCACAGGGTTTCAACACTGAAGCTTTCTTT. It is translated as CAISAQGFNTEAFF.

This clonotype was observed many times. This chain links TRBV7-2 with TRBJ2-7; 10 bases are shared with TRBD1. Per the germline V gene, CDR1 is SGHTA and CDR2 is FQGNSA. The CDR3 length is 14 residues. V was clipped by 0 bases and J by 13 bases; unmatched bases: 9. CDR3: CASSLAHETGGVYV. The CDR3 bases are TGTGCCAGCAGCTTAGCGCACGAGACAGGGGGCGTCTACGTC.

This clonotype was detected many times. The chain carries TRBV2 and TRBJ1-2, with D tentatively TRBD1 (6 bases). Germline V gives CDR1 SNHLY, CDR2 FYNNEI. The length of the CDR3 is 15 residues. V was cut by 6 bases and J by 3 bases, with 17 bases left in between. Here the CDR3 DNA reads TGTGCCAGCAGAGGGGACAACCCGTTCTACTATGGCTACACCTTC. Its protein is CASRGDNPFYYGYTF.

Many counts were recorded for this clonotype. The CDR3, as DNA: TGCGCCAGCAGCTTGGCCACGGCGAGCCTATACGAGCAGTACTTC. Amino acids: CASSLATASLYEQYF. This sequence joins TRBV5-1 and TRBJ2-7; D gene ambiguous. The CDR3 is made up of 15 amino acids. Germline-derived CDR1 and CDR2 are SGHRS and YFSETQ. V lost 0 bases and J lost 4, with 14 bases in between.

There are a few counts of this clonotype. The rearrangement uses TRBV4-1 and TRBJ2-1, with TRBD2 as a possible D gene (6 bases). This CDR3 region has 17 residues. Deletions cut 1 base from V and 0 bases from J, with 13 bases between. The germline gives CDR1 MGHRA, CDR2 YSYEKL. The CDR3 nucleotides are TGCGCCAGCAGCCAAGGGGCGGGAAGGAGCTCCTACAATGAGCAGTTCTTC. Protein sequence: CASSQGAGRSSYNEQFF.

The J gene is TRBJ1-2, the V gene TRBV9; D remains unclear. This CDR3 contains 14 residues. Germline CDR1 SGDLS, CDR2 YYNGEE. Trimming removed 3 bases from V and 2 bases from J, with 11 bases in between. The CDR3 nucleotides read TGTGCCAGCAGCGGAAGCAGGCACAACTATGGCTACACCTTC. It codes for CASSGSRHNYGYTF.